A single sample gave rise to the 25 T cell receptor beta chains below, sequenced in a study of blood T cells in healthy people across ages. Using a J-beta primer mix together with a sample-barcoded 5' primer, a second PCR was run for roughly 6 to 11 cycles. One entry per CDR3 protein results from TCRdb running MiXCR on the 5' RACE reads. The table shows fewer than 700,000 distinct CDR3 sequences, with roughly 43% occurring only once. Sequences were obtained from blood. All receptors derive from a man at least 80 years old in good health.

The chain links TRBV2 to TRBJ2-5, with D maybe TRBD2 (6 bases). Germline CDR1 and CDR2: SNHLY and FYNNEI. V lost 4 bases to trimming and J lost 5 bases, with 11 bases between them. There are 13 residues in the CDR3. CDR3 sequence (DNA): TGTGCCAGCAGTGGACTAGGGACGGAGACCCAGTACTTC. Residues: CASSGLGTETQYF.

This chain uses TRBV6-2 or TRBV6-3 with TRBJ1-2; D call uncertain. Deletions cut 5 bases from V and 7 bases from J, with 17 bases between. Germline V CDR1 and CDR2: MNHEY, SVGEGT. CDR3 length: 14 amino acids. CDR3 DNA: TGTGCCAGCAGTGATCCAGGAGCGCTTGGTGGCTACACCTTC. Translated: CASSDPGALGGYTF.

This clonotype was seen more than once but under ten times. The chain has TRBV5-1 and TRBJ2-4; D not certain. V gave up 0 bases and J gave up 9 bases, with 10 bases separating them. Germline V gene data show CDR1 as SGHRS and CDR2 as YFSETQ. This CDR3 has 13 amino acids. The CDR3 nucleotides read TGCGCCAGCAGCTTGGTTGGACGGAGCATTCAGTACTTC. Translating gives CASSLVGRSIQYF.

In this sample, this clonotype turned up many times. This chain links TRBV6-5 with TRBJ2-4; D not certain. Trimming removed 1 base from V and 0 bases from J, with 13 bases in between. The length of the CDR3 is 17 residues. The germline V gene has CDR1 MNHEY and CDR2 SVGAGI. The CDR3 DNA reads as TGTGCCAGCAGTTACTTGGCGGACCCACTAGCCAAAAACATTCAGTACTTC. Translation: CASSYLADPLAKNIQYF.

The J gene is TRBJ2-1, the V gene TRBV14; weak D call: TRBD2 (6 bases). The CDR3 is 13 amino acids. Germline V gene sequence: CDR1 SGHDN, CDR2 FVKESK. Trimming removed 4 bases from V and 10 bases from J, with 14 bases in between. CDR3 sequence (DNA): TGTGCCAGCAGCCGAGGAGGGTCCGAAGAGCAGTTCTTC. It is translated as CASSRGGSEEQFF.

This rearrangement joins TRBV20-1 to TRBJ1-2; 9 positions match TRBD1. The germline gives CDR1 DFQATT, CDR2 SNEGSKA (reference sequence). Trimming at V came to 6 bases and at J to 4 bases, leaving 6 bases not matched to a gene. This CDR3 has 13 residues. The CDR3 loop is CSAKQGASYGYTF. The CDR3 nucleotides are TGCAGTGCCAAACAGGGGGCTAGCTATGGCTACACCTTC.

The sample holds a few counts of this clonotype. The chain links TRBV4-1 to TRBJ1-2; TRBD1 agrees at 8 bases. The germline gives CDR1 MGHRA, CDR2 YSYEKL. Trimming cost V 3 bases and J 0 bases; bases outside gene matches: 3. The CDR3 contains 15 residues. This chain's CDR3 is CASSHDRGPNYGYTF. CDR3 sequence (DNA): TGCGCCAGCAGCCATGACAGGGGACCTAACTATGGCTACACCTTC.

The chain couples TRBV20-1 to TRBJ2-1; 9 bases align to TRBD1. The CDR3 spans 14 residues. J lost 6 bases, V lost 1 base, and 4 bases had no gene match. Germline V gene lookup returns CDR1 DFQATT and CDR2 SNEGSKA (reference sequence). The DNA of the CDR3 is TGCAGTGCTAGAGGGGGGACAGGGAGCAATGAGCAGTTCTTC. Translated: CSARGGTGSNEQFF.

The DNA of the CDR3 is TGTGCCAGCAGCGTAGGTACAGTCCCCTATGGCTACACCTTC. As protein: CASSVGTVPYGYTF. V gene TRBV9 combines with J gene TRBJ1-2; D is ambiguous. The CDR3 has 14 residues. V was shortened by 0 bases and J by 4 bases, with 10 bases between the two germline ends. Germline V gene lookup returns CDR1 SGDLS and CDR2 YYNGEE.

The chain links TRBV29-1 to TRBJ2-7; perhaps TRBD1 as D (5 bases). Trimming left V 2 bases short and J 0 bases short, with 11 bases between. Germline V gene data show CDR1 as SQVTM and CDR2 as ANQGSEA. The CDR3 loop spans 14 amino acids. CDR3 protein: CSVERAGPSYEQYF. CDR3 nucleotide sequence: TGCAGCGTTGAACGGGCAGGGCCCTCCTACGAGCAGTACTTC.

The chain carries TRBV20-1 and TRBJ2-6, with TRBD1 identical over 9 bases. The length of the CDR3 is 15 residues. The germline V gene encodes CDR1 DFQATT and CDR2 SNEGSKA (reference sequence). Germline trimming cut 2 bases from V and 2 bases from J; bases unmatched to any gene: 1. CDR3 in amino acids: CSARRTGAGANVLTF. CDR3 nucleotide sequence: TGCAGTGCTAGAAGGACAGGGGCTGGGGCCAACGTCCTGACTTTC.

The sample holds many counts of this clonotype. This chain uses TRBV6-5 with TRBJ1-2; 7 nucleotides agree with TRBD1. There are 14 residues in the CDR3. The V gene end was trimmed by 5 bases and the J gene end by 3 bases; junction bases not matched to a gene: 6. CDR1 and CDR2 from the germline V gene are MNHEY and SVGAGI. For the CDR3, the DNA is TGTGCCAGCAGTCGGGACAGAAGCCACTATGGCTACACCTTC. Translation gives CASSRDRSHYGYTF.

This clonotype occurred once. In DNA form, the CDR3 reads TGTGCCAGCAGTGTTCAGGGTGGAAGATTTAGTTACAATGAGCAGTTCTTC. Translation gives CASSVQGGRFSYNEQFF. V gene TRBV6-1 combines with J gene TRBJ2-1, with a possible D match to TRBD1 (5 bases). Germline V CDR1 and CDR2: MNHNS, SASEGT. This CDR3 is 17 amino acids long. V dropped 4 bases and J dropped 4 bases, with 20 bases sitting between them.

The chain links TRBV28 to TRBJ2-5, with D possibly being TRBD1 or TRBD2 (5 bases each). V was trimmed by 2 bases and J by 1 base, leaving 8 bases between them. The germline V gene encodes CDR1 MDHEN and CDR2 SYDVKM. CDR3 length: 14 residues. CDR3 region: CASSLMGVQETQYF. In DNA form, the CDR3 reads TGTGCCAGCAGTTTAATGGGGGTCCAAGAGACCCAGTACTTC.

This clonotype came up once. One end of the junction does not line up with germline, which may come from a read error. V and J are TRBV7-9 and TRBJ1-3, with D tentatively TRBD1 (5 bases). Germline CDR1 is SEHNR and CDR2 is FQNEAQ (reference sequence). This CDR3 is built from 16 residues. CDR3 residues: CASSPLRGEHGDTIYF. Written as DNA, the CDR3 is TGTGCCAGCAGCCCCCTGAGAGGGGAACATGGAGACACCATATATTTT.

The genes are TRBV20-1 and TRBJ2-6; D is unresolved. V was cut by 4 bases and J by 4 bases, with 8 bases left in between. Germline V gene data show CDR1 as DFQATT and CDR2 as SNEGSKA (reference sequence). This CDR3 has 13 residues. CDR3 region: CSANRRGANVLTF. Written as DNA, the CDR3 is TGCAGTGCTAATAGGAGAGGGGCCAACGTCCTGACTTTC.

The CDR3 nucleotides read TGTGCCAGCAGCGCCGGACAGGGGAAAGAGACCCAGTACTTC. It translates to CASSAGQGKETQYF. The genes are TRBV9 and TRBJ2-5, with TRBD1 identical over 9 bases. Germline CDR1 reads SGDLS; CDR2 reads YYNGEE. With 3 bases clipped from V and 3 bases from J, the junction kept 3 bases outside the gene matches. This CDR3 is 14 amino acids long. Drawing the rest from reference TRBV9 and TRBJ2-5, the complete variable domain is DSGVTQTPKHLITATGQRVTLRCSPRSGDLSVYWYQQSLDQGLQFLIQYYNGEERAKGNILERFSAQQFPDLHSELNLSSLELGDSALYFCASSAGQGKETQYFGPGTRLLVL.

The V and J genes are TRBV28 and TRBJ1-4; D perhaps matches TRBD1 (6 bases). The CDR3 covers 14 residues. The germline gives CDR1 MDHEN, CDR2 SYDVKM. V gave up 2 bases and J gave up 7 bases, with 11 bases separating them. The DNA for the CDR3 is TGTGCCAGCAGTTTAGGCAGGGGAGGTGAAAAACTGTTTTTT. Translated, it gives CASSLGRGGEKLFF.

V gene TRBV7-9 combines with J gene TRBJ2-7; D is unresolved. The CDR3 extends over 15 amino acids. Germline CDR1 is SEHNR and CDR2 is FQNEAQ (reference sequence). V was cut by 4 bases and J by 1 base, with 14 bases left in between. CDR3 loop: CASSSTGPGSYEQYF. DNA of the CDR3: TGTGCCAGCAGCTCTACGGGCCCTGGTTCCTACGAGCAGTACTTC.

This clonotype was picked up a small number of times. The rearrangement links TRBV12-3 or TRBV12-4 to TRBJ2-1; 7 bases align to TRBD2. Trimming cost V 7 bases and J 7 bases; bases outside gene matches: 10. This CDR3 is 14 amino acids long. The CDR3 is CASTTAGVRNEQFF. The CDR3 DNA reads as TGTGCCAGCACGACGGCGGGAGTACGGAATGAGCAGTTCTTC.

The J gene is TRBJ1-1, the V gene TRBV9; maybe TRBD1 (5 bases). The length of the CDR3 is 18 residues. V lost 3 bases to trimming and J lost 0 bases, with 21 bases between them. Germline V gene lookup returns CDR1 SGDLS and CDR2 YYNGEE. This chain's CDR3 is CASSAGTSDNHMNTEAFF. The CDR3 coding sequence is TGTGCCAGCAGCGCAGGGACGTCCGATAACCACATGAACACTGAAGCTTTCTTT.

The CDR3 reads CASRRLVREQFF. The DNA for the CDR3 is TGTGCCAGCAGGAGACTAGTCCGGGAGCAGTTCTTC. The chain joins TRBV12-3 or TRBV12-4 to TRBJ2-1, with D tentatively TRBD2 (6 bases). The V end lost 6 bases, the J end lost 10 bases, and 13 bases lay between the germline ends. The CDR3 has 12 residues.

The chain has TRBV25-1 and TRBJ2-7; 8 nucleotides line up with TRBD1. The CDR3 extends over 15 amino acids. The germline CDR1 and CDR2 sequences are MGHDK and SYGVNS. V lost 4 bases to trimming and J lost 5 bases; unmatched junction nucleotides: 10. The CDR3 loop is CASSVEGQGAHEQYF. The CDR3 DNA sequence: TGTGCCAGCAGTGTTGAAGGACAGGGTGCCCACGAGCAGTACTTC.

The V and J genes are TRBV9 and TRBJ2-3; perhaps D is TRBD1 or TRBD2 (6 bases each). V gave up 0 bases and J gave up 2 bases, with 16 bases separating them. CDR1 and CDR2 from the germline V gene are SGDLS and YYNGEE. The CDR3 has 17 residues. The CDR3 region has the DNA TGTGCCAGCAGCGTAGAAGGGGGGCCATCGATCACAGATACGCAGTATTTT. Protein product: CASSVEGGPSITDTQYF.

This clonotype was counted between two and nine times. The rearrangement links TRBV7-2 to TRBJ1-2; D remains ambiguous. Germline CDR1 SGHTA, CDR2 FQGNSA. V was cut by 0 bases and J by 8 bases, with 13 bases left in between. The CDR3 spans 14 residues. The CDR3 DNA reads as TGTGCCAGCAGCTTAGCGGGAAAGGGTGGAGGCTACACCTTC. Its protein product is CASSLAGKGGGYTF.